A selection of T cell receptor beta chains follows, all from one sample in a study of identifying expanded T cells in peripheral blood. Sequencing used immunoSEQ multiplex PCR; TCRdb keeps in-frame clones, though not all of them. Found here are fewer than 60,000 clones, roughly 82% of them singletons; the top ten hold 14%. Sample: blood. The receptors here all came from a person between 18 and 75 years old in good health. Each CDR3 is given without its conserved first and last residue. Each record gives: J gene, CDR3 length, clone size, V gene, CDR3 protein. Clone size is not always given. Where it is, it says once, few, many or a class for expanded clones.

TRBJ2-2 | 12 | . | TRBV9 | ASSRLAADGELF
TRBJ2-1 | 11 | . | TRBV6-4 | AINRSSYNEQF
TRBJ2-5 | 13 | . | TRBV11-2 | ASSFRRGAAETQY
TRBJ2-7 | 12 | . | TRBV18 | ASSRSGSHYEQY
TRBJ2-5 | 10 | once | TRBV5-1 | ASSLRGETQY
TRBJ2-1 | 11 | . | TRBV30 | AWSVGPYNEQF
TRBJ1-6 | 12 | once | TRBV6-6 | ASRASSYNSPLH
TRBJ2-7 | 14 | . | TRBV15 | ATSVSRGRKAYEQY
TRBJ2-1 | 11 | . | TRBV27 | ATSWGFLGEQF
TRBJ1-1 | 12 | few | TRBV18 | ASSPRTLNTEAF
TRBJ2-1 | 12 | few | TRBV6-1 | ASNLGGSYNEQF
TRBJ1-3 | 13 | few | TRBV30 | AWSRDSGSGNTIY
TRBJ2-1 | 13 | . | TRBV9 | ASSPLGGGSNEQF
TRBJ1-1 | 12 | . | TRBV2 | ASIVDRMNTEAF
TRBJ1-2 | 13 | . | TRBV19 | ASSRQVRANYGYT
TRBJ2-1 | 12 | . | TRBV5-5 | ASSLMGRLNEQF
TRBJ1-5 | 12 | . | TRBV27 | ASRDGGGNQPQH
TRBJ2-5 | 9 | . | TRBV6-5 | ASSVGETQY
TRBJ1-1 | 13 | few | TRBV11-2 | ASSPGQGARTEAF
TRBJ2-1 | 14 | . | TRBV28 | ASSSTTVSSYNEQF
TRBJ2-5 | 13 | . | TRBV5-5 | ASSLERGLQETQY
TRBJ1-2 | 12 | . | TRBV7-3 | ASSLGQFNYGYT
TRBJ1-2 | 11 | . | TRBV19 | ASSTGYSYGYT
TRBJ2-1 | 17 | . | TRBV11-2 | ASSLSGPGVGSSYNEQF
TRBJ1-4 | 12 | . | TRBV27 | ASSLQGAREKLF
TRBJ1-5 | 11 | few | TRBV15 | ATSRSLGQPQH
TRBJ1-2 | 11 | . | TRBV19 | ASSLPSGLGYT
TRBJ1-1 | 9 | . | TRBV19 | ASSILGKAF